A single T cell receptor beta chain is shown here with its context. The antigen is unknown. The sample originates from a study of lymphopenia after photon versus proton radiotherapy. Profiling relied on immunoSEQ multiplex PCR, and the TCRdb table lists in-frame clones only, not all of them. The sample lists 35,000 to 50,000 clones, approximately 80% seen once, with around 25% in the top ten. Findings and caveats of the study: Relative stability marked proton patients; photon patients lost diversity and naive cells.

Germline loops: CDR1 SGDLS, CDR2 YYNGEE. Trimming took 4 bases from V and 4 from J, leaving 11 bases between them. The CDR3 totals 13 residues. The source material was peripheral blood, sampled from a patient treated with proton-based radiotherapy. This clonotype was sampled from a woman aged 70-85 years with pancreatic cancer. The chain is built from TRBV9 and TRBJ1-1; D ambiguous. The CDR3 DNA is TGTGCCAGCAGCATAAAGTCGGGCACTGAAGCTTTCTTT. It yields the protein CASSIKSGTEAFF.